This TCR beta chain was sequenced during a study of human T cells and chemical hapten exposure. This clonotype has more than one count but fewer than ten. Stated time point: patch test 1, 2 weeks after DPC sensitization. Treatment reported: therapeutic diphenylcyclopropenone sensitization with weekly scalp DPC. TCRdb ran MiXCR on the RACE reads and lists one entry per CDR3 protein. Seen here are fewer than 200,000 distinct CDR3 sequences, about 22% observed once, and the top ten hold approximately 6.7%. The V and J ends lost 6 bases and 2 bases, in that order; junction bases with no gene match: 6. The CDR3 length is 15 residues.

The sequence was collected from a woman aged 50 to 60 with alopecia areata. Some clones in this sample may be carry-over from other donors' samples. J is TRBJ1-4 and V is TRBV12-3 or TRBV12-4; 7 bases fit TRBD1. This material consisted of whole blood, taken in connection with sensitization to the hapten diphenylcyclopropenone (DPC). In nucleotides, the CDR3 is TGTGCCAGCAGACAGGGGCGAAGGACTAATGAAAAACTGTTTTTT. Protein: CASRQGRRTNEKLFF.